One sample yielded the 9 T cell receptor beta chains listed below, sequenced in a study of blood T cell repertoires in COVID-19. Clones were sequenced by immunoSEQ multiplex PCR, and TCRdb holds only the in-frame ones, with some missing. The data contain more than 50,000 clones, roughly 80% of them singletons. Sequencing was carried out using peripheral blood. These receptors were obtained from a woman aged 55-70 years with acute or convalescent COVID-19.

V is TRBV6-5 and J is TRBJ1-3; 9 bases are a match to TRBD1. The CDR3 runs to 15 residues. V lost 7 bases to trimming and J lost 4 bases; unmatched junction nucleotides: 8. Germline values: CDR1 MNHEY, CDR2 SVGAGI. This CDR3 is CASTGTGFGGNTIYF. The CDR3 nucleotides are TGTGCCAGCACAGGGACAGGGTTCGGCGGAAACACCATATATTTT.

J is TRBJ1-1 and V is TRBV24-1; 8 bases align to TRBD1. In germline, CDR1 is KGHDR, CDR2 SFDVKD. After removal of 6 bases from V and 1 base from J, the junction contained 3 bases not matched to a gene. The CDR3 has 14 amino acids. This chain's CDR3 is CATSSTGGNTEAFF. CDR3 nucleotide sequence: TGTGCCACCAGTTCTACAGGGGGGAACACTGAAGCTTTCTTT.

The rearrangement joins TRBV28 to TRBJ2-5, with TRBD2 matching 8 bases. This CDR3 is 15 amino acids long. The V gene end was trimmed by 2 bases and the J gene end by 5 bases; junction bases not matched to a gene: 7. Per germline, CDR1 MDHEN and CDR2 SYDVKM. The CDR3 DNA is TGTGCCAGCAGTTTAATCGGGAGGGGGGAGGAGACCCAGTACTTC. Its protein product is CASSLIGRGEETQYF.

This chain uses TRBV11-1 with TRBJ2-7; maybe TRBD2 (6 bases). V was shortened by 7 bases and J by 6 bases, with 16 bases between the two germline ends. This CDR3 has 13 amino acids. The germline CDR1 and CDR2 sequences are SGHAT and FQDESV (reference sequence). This CDR3 reads CASTRRVGGEQYF. CDR3 in DNA: TGTGCCAGCACCCGACGAGTGGGGGGCGAGCAGTACTTC. The whole variable domain, filled in from reference TRBV11-1 and TRBJ2-7, reads EAEVAQSPRYKITEKSQAVAFWCDPISGHATLYWYRQILGQGPELLVQFQDESVVDDSQLPKDRFSAERLKGVDSTLKIQPAELGDSAMYLCASTRRVGGEQYFGPGTRLTVT.

This clone occurred once. This chain joins TRBV18 and TRBJ1-2; 8 nucleotides align to TRBD1. Germline values: CDR1 KGHSH, CDR2 LQKENI. The junction had 7 bases not matched to a gene; V was cut back by 3 bases and J by 4 bases. The CDR3 covers 15 residues. CDR3 sequence reads: CASSPLTGDTYGYTF. The CDR3 DNA reads TGTGCCAGCTCACCCCTGACAGGGGACACCTATGGCTACACCTTC.

The chain carries TRBV18 and TRBJ1-5; TRBD1 aligns across 10 bases. This CDR3 is 14 amino acids long. The germline gives CDR1 KGHSH, CDR2 LQKENI. V trimming: 3 bases; J trimming: 6 bases; junction bases outside the gene matches: 2. CDR3 residues: CASSPGQGSQPQHF. CDR3 DNA sequence: TGTGCCAGCTCACCGGGACAGGGGTCTCAGCCCCAGCATTTT.

J is TRBJ2-1 and V is TRBV7-3; D may be TRBD1 (5 bases). Trimming took off 1 base at V and 9 bases at J, with 16 bases between the two ends. This CDR3 is built from 15 residues. Looked up from germline, CDR1 is SGHTA and CDR2 is FQGTGA. Here the CDR3 reads CASSLNGRVASEQFF. CDR3 in DNA: TGTGCCAGCAGCTTAAACGGCAGGGTGGCGAGTGAGCAGTTCTTC.

This clone was seen a single time. V is TRBV5-1 and J is TRBJ1-1; no definite D call. The CDR3 totals 13 residues. Looked up from germline, CDR1 is SGHRS and CDR2 is YFSETQ. The ends were cut back, 0 bases at V and 2 bases at J, with 5 bases in the middle. The CDR3 reads CASSLGHNTEAFF. The CDR3 nucleotides read TGCGCCAGCAGCTTGGGACATAACACTGAAGCTTTCTTT.

The chain joins TRBV7-3 to TRBJ2-1, with D unresolved. The CDR3 sequence is 12 residues long. Trimming pared 0 bases from V and 9 bases from J, leaving 6 bases between. Germline CDR1 is SGHTA and CDR2 is FQGTGA. The CDR3 sequence: CASSLTGLEQFF. The CDR3 nucleotides are TGTGCCAGCAGCTTAACTGGGCTTGAGCAGTTCTTC.